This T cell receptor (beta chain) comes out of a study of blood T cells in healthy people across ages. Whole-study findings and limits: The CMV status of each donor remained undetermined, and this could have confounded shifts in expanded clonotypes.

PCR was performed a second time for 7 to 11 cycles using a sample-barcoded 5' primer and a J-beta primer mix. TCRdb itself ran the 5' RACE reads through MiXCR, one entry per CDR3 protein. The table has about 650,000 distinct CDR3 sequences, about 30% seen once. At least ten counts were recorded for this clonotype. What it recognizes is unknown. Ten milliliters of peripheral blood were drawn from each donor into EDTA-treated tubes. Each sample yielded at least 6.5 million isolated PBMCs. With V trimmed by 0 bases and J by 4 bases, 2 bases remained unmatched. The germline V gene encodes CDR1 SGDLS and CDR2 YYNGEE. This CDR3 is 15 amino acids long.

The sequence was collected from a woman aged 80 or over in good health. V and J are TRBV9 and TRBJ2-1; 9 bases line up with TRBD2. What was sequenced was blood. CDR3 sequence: CASSVASGAYNEQFF. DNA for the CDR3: TGTGCCAGCAGCGTAGCTAGCGGGGCATACAATGAGCAGTTCTTC.